This T cell receptor (beta chain) was identified in a study of blood T cells in healthy people across ages. With 7 bases clipped from V and 8 bases from J, the junction kept 7 bases outside the gene matches. Germline lookup yields CDR1 SQVTM and CDR2 ANQGSEA. This CDR3 contains 12 residues. The study's findings and limits: Any conclusive comparison of naive versus antigen-experienced cells was prevented by using unsorted PBMCs. In the absence of known donor CMV status, changes in expanded clonotypes were possibly confounded. In long-lived donors, naive CD4+ cell counts and diversity exceeded those of aged donors.

Primers used in a second PCR of about 7 to 12 cycles were a sample-barcoded 5' primer and a J-beta primer mix. Tags on each cDNA molecule came from a template-switch adaptor with 12 random nucleotides. TCRdb re-analysed the 5' RACE reads in MiXCR, keeping a single row per CDR3 protein. The repertoire includes about 680,000 distinct CDR3 sequences, roughly 50% of them detected once, and roughly 31% sits in the top ten. About this clonotype: Its target is unknown.

This clonotype originated in a woman aged 55-69 years in good health. The rearrangement links TRBV29-1 to TRBJ1-4; 7 positions agree with TRBD1. Sequenced input: blood. For the CDR3, the DNA is TGCAGCGGGGGGGACAGTACCGAAAAACTGTTTTTT. Translated: CSGGDSTEKLFF.